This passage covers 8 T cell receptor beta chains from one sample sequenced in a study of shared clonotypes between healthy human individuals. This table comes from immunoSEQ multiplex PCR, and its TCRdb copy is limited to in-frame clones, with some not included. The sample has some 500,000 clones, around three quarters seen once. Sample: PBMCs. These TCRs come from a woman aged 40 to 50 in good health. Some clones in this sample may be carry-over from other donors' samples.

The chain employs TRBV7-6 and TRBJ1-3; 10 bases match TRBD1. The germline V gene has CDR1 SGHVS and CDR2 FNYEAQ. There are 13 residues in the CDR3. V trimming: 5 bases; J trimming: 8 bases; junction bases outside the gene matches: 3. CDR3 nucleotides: TGTGCCAGCAGCCTCGACAGGGGGCACACCATATATTTT. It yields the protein CASSLDRGHTIYF.

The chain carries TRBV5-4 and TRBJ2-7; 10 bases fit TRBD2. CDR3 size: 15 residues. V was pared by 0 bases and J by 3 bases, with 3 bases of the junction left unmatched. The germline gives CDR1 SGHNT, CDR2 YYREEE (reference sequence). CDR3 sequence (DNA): TGTGCCAGCAGCTTGGCCCCTAGCGGGAGCTACGAGCAGTACTTC. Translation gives CASSLAPSGSYEQYF.

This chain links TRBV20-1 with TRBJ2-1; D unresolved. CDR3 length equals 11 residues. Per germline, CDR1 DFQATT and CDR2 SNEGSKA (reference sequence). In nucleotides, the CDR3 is TGCAGGGTACTACTTACGAATGAGCAGTTCTTC. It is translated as CRVLLTNEQFF.

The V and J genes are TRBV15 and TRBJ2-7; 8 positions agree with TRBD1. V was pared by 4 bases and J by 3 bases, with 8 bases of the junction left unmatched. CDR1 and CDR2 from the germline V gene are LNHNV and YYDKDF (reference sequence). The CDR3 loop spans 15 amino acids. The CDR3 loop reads CATSNLDRGGYEQYF. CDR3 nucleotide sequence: TGTGCCACCAGCAACCTAGACAGGGGAGGCTACGAGCAGTACTTC.

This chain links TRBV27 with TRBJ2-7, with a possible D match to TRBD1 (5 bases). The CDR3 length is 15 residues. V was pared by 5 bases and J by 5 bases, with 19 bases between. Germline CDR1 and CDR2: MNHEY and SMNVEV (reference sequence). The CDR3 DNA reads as TGTGCCAGCAGTCTCAAAGACAGAACCCATGACGAGCAGTACTTC. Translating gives CASSLKDRTHDEQYF.

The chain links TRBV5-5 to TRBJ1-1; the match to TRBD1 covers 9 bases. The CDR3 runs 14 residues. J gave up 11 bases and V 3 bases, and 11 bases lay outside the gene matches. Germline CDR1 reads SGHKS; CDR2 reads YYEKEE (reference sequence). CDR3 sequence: CASSWAGQGFEAFF. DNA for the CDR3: TGTGCCAGCAGCTGGGCGGGACAGGGTTTTGAGGCTTTCTTT. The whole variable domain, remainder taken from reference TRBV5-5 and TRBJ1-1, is DAGVTQSPTHLIKTRGQQVTLRCSPISGHKSVSWYQQVLGQGPQFIFQYYEKEERGRGNFPDRFSARQFPNYSSELNVNALLLGDSALYLCASSWAGQGFEAFFGQGTRLTVV.

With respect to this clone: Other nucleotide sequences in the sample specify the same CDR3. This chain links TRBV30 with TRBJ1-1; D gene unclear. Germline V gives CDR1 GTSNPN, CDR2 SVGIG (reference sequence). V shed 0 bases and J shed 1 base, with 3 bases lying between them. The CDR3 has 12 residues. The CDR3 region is CAWSVTNTEAFF. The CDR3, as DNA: TGTGCCTGGAGTGTTACGAACACTGAAGCTTTCTTT.

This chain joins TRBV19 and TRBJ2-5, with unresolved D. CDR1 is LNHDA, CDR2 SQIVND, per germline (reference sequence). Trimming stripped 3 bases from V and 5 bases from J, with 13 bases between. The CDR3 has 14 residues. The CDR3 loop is CASSMAVSKETQYF. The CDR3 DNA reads TGTGCCAGTAGTATGGCGGTTTCTAAGGAGACCCAGTACTTC.